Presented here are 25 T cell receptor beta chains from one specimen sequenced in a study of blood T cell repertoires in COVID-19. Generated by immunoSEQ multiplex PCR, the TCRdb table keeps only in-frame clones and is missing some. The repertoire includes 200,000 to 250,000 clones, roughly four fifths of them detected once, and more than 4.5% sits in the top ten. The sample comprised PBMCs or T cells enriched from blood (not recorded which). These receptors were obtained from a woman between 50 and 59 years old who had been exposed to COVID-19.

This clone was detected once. DNA of the CDR3: TGTGCCAGTAGTGGCCGACAGGGGGCGCGGAATTCACCCCTCCACTTT. Translating it yields CASSGRQGARNSPLHF. V gene TRBV19 combines with J gene TRBJ1-6, with 10 bases fitting TRBD1. Germline assignment: CDR1 LNHDA and CDR2 SQIVND (reference sequence). Trimming removed 5 bases from V and 7 bases from J; junction bases left unmatched: 8. The CDR3 has 16 amino acids.

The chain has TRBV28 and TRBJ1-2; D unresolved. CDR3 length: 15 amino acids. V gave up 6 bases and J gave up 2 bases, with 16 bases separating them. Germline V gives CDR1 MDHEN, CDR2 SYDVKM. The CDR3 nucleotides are TGTGCCAGCAGAACAGTCGAACTAGGGAACTATGGCTACACCTTC. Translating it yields CASRTVELGNYGYTF.

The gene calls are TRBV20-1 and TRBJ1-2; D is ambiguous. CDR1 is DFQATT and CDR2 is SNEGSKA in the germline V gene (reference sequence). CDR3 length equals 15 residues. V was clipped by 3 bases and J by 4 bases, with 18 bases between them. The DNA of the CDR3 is TGCAGTGCTAGTCGAGGGCGATCCGGGAGCTATGGCTACACCTTC. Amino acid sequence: CSASRGRSGSYGYTF.

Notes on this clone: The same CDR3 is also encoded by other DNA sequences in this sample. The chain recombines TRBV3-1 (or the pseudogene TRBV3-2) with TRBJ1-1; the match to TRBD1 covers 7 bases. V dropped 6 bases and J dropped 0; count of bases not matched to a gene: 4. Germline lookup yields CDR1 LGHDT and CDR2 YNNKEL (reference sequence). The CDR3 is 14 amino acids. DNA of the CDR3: TGTGCCAGCAGTCCCGGGACAGTGAACACTGAAGCTTTCTTT. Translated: CASSPGTVNTEAFF.

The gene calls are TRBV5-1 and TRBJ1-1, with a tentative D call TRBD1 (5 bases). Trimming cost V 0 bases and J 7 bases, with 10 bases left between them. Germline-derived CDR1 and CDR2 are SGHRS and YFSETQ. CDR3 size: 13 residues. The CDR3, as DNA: TGCGCCAGCAGCTTGGGACACCAGGGTGAAGCTTTCTTT. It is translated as CASSLGHQGEAFF. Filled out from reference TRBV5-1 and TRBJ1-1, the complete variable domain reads KAGVTQTPRYLIKTRGQQVTLSCSPISGHRSVSWYQQTPGQGLQFLFEYFSETQRNKGNFPGRFSGRQFSNSRSEMNVSTLELGDSALYLCASSLGHQGEAFFGQGTRLTVV.

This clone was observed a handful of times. CDR3 DNA sequence: TGTGCCAGCAGTTTGAAAGGGGTCACTTGGTACTTC. This encodes CASSLKGVTWYF. This sequence joins TRBV27 and TRBJ2-4; possibly TRBD1 for D (5 bases). The CDR3 runs 12 residues. The germline V and J ends were trimmed by 3 bases and 15 bases, with 15 bases remaining between them. The germline V gene has CDR1 MNHEY and CDR2 SMNVEV (reference sequence).

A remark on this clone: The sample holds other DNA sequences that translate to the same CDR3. CDR3 nucleotide sequence: TGTGCCAGCAGCCAGAGGGGGCACGGGAACACTGAAGCTTTCTTT. It translates to CASSQRGHGNTEAFF. This sequence joins TRBV3-1 (or the pseudogene TRBV3-2) and TRBJ1-1; 7 bases fit TRBD1. The length of the CDR3 is 15 residues. Germline lookup yields CDR1 LGHDT and CDR2 YNNKEL (reference sequence). Trimming cost V 3 bases and J 1 base; bases outside gene matches: 5.

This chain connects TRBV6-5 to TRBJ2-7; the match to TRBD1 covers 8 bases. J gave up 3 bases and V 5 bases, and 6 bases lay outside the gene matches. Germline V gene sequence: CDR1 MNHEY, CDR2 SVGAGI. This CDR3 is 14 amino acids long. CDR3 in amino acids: CASSRVRGLYEQYF. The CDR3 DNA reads TGTGCCAGCAGTAGGGTCAGGGGGCTCTACGAGCAGTACTTC.

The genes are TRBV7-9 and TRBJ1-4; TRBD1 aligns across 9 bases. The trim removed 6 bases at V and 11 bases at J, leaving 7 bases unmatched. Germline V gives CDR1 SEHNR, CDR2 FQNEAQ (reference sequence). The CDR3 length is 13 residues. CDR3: CASSMGQGGKLFF. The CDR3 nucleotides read TGTGCCAGCAGTATGGGACAGGGAGGCAAACTGTTTTTT. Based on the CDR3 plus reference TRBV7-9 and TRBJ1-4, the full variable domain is DTGVSQNPRHKITKRGQNVTFRCDPISEHNRLYWYRQTLGQGPEFLTYFQNEAQLEKSRLLSDRFSAERPKGSFSTLEIQRTEQGDSAMYLCASSMGQGGKLFFGSGTQLSVL.

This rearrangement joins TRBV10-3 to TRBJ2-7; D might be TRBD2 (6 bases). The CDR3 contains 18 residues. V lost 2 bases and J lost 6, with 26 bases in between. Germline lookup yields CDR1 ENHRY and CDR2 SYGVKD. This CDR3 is CAISEARDLISPLGEQYF. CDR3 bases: TGTGCCATCAGTGAGGCGCGGGACTTAATTTCCCCTTTAGGCGAGCAGTACTTC.

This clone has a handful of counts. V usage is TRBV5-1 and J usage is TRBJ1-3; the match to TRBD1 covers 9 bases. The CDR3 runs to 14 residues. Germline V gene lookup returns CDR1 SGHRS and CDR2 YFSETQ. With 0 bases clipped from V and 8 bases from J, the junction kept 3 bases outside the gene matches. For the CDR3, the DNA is TGCGCCAGCAGCTTGGGACAGGGGGTGGACACCATATATTTT. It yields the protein CASSLGQGVDTIYF.

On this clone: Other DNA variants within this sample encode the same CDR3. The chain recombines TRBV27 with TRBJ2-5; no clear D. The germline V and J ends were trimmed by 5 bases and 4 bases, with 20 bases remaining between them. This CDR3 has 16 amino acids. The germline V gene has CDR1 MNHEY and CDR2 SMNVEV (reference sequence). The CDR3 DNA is TGTGCCAGCAGTGGTTCGAGGTCGACCCGAGGAGAGACCCAGTACTTC. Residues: CASSGSRSTRGETQYF.

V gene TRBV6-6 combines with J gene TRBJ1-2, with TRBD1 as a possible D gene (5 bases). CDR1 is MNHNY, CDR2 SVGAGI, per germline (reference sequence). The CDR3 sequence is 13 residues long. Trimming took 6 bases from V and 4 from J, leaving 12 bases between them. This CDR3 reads CASRTTGPYGYTF. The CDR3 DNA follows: TGTGCCAGCAGGACCACAGGCCCCTATGGCTACACCTTC.

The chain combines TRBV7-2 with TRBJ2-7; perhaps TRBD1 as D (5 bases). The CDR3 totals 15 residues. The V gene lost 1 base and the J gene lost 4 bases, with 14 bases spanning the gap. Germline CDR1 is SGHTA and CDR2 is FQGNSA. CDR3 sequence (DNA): TGTGCCAGCAGCTTAGGGGGCGGCAGGACATACGAGCAGTACTTC. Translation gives CASSLGGGRTYEQYF.

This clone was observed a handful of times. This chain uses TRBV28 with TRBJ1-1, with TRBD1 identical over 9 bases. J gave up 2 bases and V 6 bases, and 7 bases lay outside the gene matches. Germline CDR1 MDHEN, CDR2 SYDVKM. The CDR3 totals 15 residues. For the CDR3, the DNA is TGTGCCAGCAGCAAAACAGGGGGCAGAAACACTGAAGCTTTCTTT. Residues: CASSKTGGRNTEAFF.

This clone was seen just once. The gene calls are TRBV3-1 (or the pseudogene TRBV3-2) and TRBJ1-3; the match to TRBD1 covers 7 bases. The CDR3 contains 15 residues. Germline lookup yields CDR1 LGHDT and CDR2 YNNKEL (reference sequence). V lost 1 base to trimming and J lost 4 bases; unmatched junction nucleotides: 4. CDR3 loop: CASSQGTGWGNTIYF. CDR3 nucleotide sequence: TGTGCCAGCAGCCAAGGGACAGGCTGGGGAAACACCATATATTTT.

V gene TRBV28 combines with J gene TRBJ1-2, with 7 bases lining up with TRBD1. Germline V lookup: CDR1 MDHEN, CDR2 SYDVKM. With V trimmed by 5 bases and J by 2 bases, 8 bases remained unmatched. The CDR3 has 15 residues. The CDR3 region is CASSPSTGRNYGYTF. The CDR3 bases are TGTGCCAGCAGTCCGTCGACAGGGAGGAACTATGGCTACACCTTC.

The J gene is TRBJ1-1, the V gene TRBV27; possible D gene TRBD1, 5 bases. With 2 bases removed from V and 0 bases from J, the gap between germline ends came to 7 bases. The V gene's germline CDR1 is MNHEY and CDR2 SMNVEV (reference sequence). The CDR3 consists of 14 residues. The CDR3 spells CASSLQGMNTEAFF. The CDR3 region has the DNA TGTGCCAGCAGTTTACAGGGTATGAACACTGAAGCTTTCTTT.

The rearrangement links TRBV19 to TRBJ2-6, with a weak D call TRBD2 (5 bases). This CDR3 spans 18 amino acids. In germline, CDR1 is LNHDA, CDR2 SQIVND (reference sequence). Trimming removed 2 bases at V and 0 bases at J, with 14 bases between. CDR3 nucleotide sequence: TGTGCCAGTAGTATAAAAGGACTGAGGGCCTCTGGGGCCAACGTCCTGACTTTC. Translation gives CASSIKGLRASGANVLTF.

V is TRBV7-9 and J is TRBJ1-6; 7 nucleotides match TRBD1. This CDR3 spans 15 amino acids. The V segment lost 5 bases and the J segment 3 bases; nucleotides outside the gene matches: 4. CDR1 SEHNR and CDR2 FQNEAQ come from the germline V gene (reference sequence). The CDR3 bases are TGTGCCAGCAGCCTCCGGACAGGCTATAATTCACCCCTCCACTTT. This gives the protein CASSLRTGYNSPLHF.

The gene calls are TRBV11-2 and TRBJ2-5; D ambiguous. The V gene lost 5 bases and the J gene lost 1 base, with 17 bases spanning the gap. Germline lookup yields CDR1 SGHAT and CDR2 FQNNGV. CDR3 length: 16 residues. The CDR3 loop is CASSPASWSFQETQYF. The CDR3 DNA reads TGTGCCAGCAGCCCCGCCTCGTGGAGCTTCCAAGAGACCCAGTACTTC. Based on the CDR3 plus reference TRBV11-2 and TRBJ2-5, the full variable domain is EAGVAQSPRYKIIEKRQSVAFWCNPISGHATLYWYQQILGQGPKLLIQFQNNGVVDDSQLPKDRFSAERLKGVDSTLKIQPAKLEDSAVYLCASSPASWSFQETQYFGPGTRLLVL.

The CDR3 nucleotides read TGTGCCAGCAGCTTAGGGGCGATACAGGAAGCTTTCTTT. As protein: CASSLGAIQEAFF. The genes are TRBV11-2 and TRBJ1-1; D is unclear. Trimming stripped 1 base from V and 8 bases from J, with 11 bases between. The CDR3 loop spans 13 amino acids. The V gene's germline CDR1 is SGHAT and CDR2 FQNNGV.

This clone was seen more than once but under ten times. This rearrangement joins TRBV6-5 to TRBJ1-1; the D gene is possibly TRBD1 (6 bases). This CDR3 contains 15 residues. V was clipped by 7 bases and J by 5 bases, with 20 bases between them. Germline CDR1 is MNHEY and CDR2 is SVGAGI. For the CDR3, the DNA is TGTGCCAGCATCTCAGGGGAGATCGGGAGGACTGAAGCTTTCTTT. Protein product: CASISGEIGRTEAFF.

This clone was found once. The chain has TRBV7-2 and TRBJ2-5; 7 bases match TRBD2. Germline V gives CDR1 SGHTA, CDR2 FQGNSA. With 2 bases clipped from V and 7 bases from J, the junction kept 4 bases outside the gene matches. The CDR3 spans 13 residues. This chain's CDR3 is CASSLWREGTQYF. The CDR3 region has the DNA TGTGCCAGCAGCTTATGGAGGGAGGGGACCCAGTACTTC.

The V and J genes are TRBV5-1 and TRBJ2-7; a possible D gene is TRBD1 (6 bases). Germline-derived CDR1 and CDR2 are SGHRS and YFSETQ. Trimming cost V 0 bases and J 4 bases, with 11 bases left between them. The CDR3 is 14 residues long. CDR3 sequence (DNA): TGCGCCAGCAGCTTGGTACAGGGTCCTTACGAGCAGTACTTC. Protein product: CASSLVQGPYEQYF.